The 27 T cell receptor beta chains below all came from one sample that was sequenced in a study of post-analysis software for immune sequencing data. Study results and limitations: When patients were compared with controls, 4 or 5 TRBV segments were more frequent, TRBV5-6, TRBV5-1 and TRBV20-1 among them.

The library was made from cDNA and included unique molecular identifiers. One entry per CDR3 protein, called by TCRdb with MiXCR from the PCR reads. Among 250,000 to 300,000 distinct CDR3 sequences listed, 30% to 45% were seen once. These receptors are not linked to any known antigen. Specimen: blood. Receptors originate from a girl aged 10 to 17 with multiple sclerosis.

The chain uses TRBV5-1 and TRBJ2-2; tentative D call: TRBD2 (5 bases). Deletions cut 2 bases from V and 1 base from J, with 9 bases between. Germline V gives CDR1 SGHRS, CDR2 YFSETQ. The CDR3 covers 15 residues. CDR3 sequence: CASSLGGQNTGELFF. CDR3 sequence (DNA): TGCGCCAGCAGCTTAGGAGGCCAGAACACCGGGGAGCTGTTTTTT.

This clonotype was recorded at least ten times. V gene TRBV5-1 combines with J gene TRBJ2-1; a possible D gene is TRBD1 (5 bases). Trimming left V 7 bases short and J 5 bases short, with 19 bases between. Germline CDR1 reads SGHRS; CDR2 reads YFSETQ. The CDR3 contains 15 residues. This CDR3 reads CASDLGASLNNEQFF. CDR3 nucleotide sequence: TGCGCCAGCGACCTTGGGGCGTCCCTCAACAATGAGCAGTTCTTC. The whole variable domain, filled in from reference TRBV5-1 and TRBJ2-1, reads KAGVTQTPRYLIKTRGQQVTLSCSPISGHRSVSWYQQTPGQGLQFLFEYFSETQRNKGNFPGRFSGRQFSNSRSEMNVSTLELGDSALYLCASDLGASLNNEQFFGPGTRLTVL.

This chain links TRBV24-1 with TRBJ2-1; D unresolved. Looked up from germline, CDR1 is KGHDR and CDR2 is SFDVKD. V lost 0 bases, J lost 2 bases, and 7 bases lay in between. The CDR3 loop spans 15 amino acids. The CDR3 spells CATSDLGGTYNEQFF. The CDR3 DNA sequence: TGTGCCACCAGTGATTTGGGCGGAACCTACAATGAGCAGTTCTTC.

This clonotype appeared a single time. This rearrangement joins TRBV28 to TRBJ2-5, with TRBD2 matching over 8 bases. CDR3 length: 13 residues. Germline V gene data show CDR1 as MDHEN and CDR2 as SYDVKM. J lost 7 bases, V lost 6 bases, and 7 bases had no gene match. The CDR3 nucleotides read TGTGCCAGCAGCCTAGCGGGTGGTACGACCCAGTACTTC. Its translation is CASSLAGGTTQYF.

This clonotype was seen a single time. This sequence joins TRBV7-6 and TRBJ2-3; TRBD1 might be the D (5 bases). This CDR3 is 15 amino acids long. V was clipped by 0 bases and J by 6 bases, with 13 bases between them. Germline V gives CDR1 SGHVS, CDR2 FNYEAQ. For the CDR3, the DNA is TGTGCCAGCAGCTTAGCAGGCAGGGTAGCCGATACGCAGTATTTT. It translates to CASSLAGRVADTQYF.

This clonotype turned up a few times. V and J are TRBV6-2 or TRBV6-3 and TRBJ2-5, with TRBD2 identical over 10 bases. Germline CDR1 is MNHEY and CDR2 is SVGEGT. This CDR3 contains 15 residues. With 2 bases clipped from V and 5 bases from J, the junction kept 5 bases outside the gene matches. The CDR3 loop is CASSYGAGGRETQYF. In DNA form, the CDR3 reads TGTGCCAGCAGTTACGGAGCGGGAGGGCGGGAGACCCAGTACTTC.

The genes are TRBV20-1 and TRBJ1-1; a weak D match, TRBD1 (6 bases). Germline CDR1 and CDR2: DFQATT and SNEGSKA (reference sequence). The CDR3 has 14 amino acids. Trimming shortened V by 1 base and J by 1 base, and 10 bases separated the two germline ends. The CDR3 DNA follows: TGCAGTGCTAGAGGAGCAGGGGCGAACACTGAAGCTTTCTTT. Translating it yields CSARGAGANTEAFF.

The V and J genes are TRBV4-2 and TRBJ2-4; perhaps TRBD2 as D (6 bases). The J call may be in error: the DNA end matches TRBJ2-7 better. Germline-derived CDR1 and CDR2 are LGHNA and YNFKEQ. This CDR3 is built from 16 residues. The CDR3 nucleotides read TGTGCCAGCAGCCAAGGAGGGCGGGAAGAGGGCTACGAGCAGTACTTC. Translating it yields CASSQGGREEGYEQYF.

This rearrangement joins TRBV7-8 to TRBJ2-1; TRBD1 might be the D (6 bases). Germline CDR1 SGHVS, CDR2 FQNEAQ. The CDR3 is 15 amino acids. Deletions cut 2 bases from V and 8 bases from J, with 16 bases between. As DNA, the CDR3 is TGTGCCAGCAGCTTATCGCAGGGGTACACTGATGAGCAGTTCTTC. This sequence encodes CASSLSQGYTDEQFF.

This clonotype was seen a handful of times. This chain uses TRBV20-1 with TRBJ2-1; the match to TRBD1 covers 7 bases. V was pared by 3 bases and J by 0 bases, with 5 bases of the junction left unmatched. CDR1 DFQATT and CDR2 SNEGSKA come from the germline V gene (reference sequence). The CDR3 consists of 15 residues. CDR3 sequence reads: CSARGTGVSYNEQFF. For the CDR3, the DNA is TGCAGTGCTAGGGGCACAGGGGTCTCCTACAATGAGCAGTTCTTC.

On this clonotype: A much bigger clone sits one base away, suggesting this may be a read error. The chain has TRBV7-2 and TRBJ1-4; no reliable D call. The CDR3 loop spans 15 amino acids. Per germline, CDR1 SGHTA and CDR2 FQGNSA. The CDR3 here is CASSLARMAYEKLCF. The CDR3, as DNA: TGTGCCAGCAGCTTAGCCAGGATGGCTTACGAAAAACTGTGTTTT.

Regarding this clonotype: A much more abundant neighbour one base away suggests this may be a read error. The J gene is TRBJ2-2, the V gene TRBV10-3; a possible D gene is TRBD1 (6 bases). This CDR3 region has 16 residues. Germline V lookup: CDR1 ENHRY, CDR2 SYGVKD. This CDR3 is CATSESRGQMTGELFF. CDR3 bases: TGTGCCACCAGTGAGTCAAGAGGACAGATGACCGGGGAGCTGTTTTTT.

This clonotype was seen only a few times. The chain combines TRBV6-1 with TRBJ1-1, with D possibly matching TRBD1 (5 bases). The V gene lost 8 bases and the J gene lost 6 bases, with 13 bases spanning the gap. The CDR3 consists of 12 residues. CDR1 is MNHNS and CDR2 is SASEGT in the germline V gene. The CDR3, as DNA: TGTGCCAGCGCATGGGGCAGCGCTGAAGCTTTCTTT. It encodes CASAWGSAEAFF.

This chain joins TRBV10-3 and TRBJ2-7; the match to TRBD2 covers 11 bases. J lost 4 bases, V lost 3 bases, and 8 bases had no gene match. CDR3 length: 16 residues. The germline gives CDR1 ENHRY, CDR2 SYGVKD. The CDR3 protein is CAISDSSGRGSYEQYF. In DNA form, the CDR3 reads TGTGCCATCAGTGATAGTAGCGGGAGGGGTTCGTACGAGCAGTACTTC.

As regards this clonotype: A read error may explain this, as a much larger clone is one base away. V gene TRBV10-3 combines with J gene TRBJ2-5; D remains ambiguous. Trimming stripped 0 bases from V and 4 bases from J, with 3 bases between. This CDR3 has 12 amino acids. The germline V gene has CDR1 ENHRY and CDR2 SYGVKD. For the CDR3, the DNA is TGTGCCATCAGTGAGTCCGGAGAGACCCAGTACTTC. This gives the protein CAISESGETQYF.

J is TRBJ2-3 and V is TRBV9, with no clear D. Trimming removed 5 bases at V and 6 bases at J, with 13 bases between. In germline, CDR1 is SGDLS, CDR2 YYNGEE. The CDR3 consists of 13 residues. CDR3 sequence reads: CASSGVLWDTQYF. CDR3 in DNA: TGTGCCAGCAGTGGCGTTTTATGGGATACGCAGTATTTT.

The table lists this clonotype with many counts. V and J are TRBV2 and TRBJ2-1, with 9 bases lining up with TRBD2. The V and J ends lost 7 bases and 7 bases, in that order; junction bases with no gene match: 11. Germline V gene sequence: CDR1 SNHLY, CDR2 FYNNEI. CDR3 size: 15 residues. CDR3 region: CASTGRGGGRNEQFF. The CDR3 DNA reads as TGTGCCAGCACAGGCCGCGGGGGGGGCAGAAATGAGCAGTTCTTC.

V gene TRBV11-2 combines with J gene TRBJ2-2; TRBD2 matches at 13 bases. V lost 7 bases to trimming and J lost 7 bases; unmatched junction nucleotides: 12. CDR1 SGHAT and CDR2 FQNNGV come from the germline V gene. The CDR3 consists of 17 residues. The CDR3 DNA reads as TGTGCCAGCAAGACAGATCGACTAGCGGGGGGTGTCGGGGAGCTGTTTTTT. This sequence encodes CASKTDRLAGGVGELFF.

The CDR3 sequence: CSAHNPGGSSGANVLTF. CDR3 coding DNA: TGCAGTGCCCACAATCCAGGGGGATCCTCTGGGGCCAACGTCCTGACTTTC. V gene TRBV20-1 combines with J gene TRBJ2-6; the match to TRBD1 covers 7 bases. Trimming removed 6 bases from V and 0 bases from J; junction bases left unmatched: 11. Germline V gene data show CDR1 as DFQATT and CDR2 as SNEGSKA (reference sequence). The CDR3 spans 17 residues.

This chain connects TRBV19 to TRBJ1-3; D gene ambiguous. V shed 3 bases and J shed 3 bases, with 9 bases lying between them. The CDR3 has 14 residues. Germline V gene data show CDR1 as LNHDA and CDR2 as SQIVND (reference sequence). The CDR3 coding sequence is TGTGCCAGTAGTATTCGGGATTATGGAAACACCATATATTTT. Encoded protein: CASSIRDYGNTIYF.

This clonotype was observed at least ten times. The chain uses TRBV7-2 and TRBJ1-2, with D unresolved. The CDR3 is 12 amino acids. V lost 5 bases to trimming and J lost 4 bases, with 8 bases between them. Germline lookup yields CDR1 SGHTA and CDR2 FQGNSA. CDR3 sequence reads: CASSLYIYGYTF. For the CDR3, the DNA is TGTGCCAGCAGCCTCTACATCTATGGCTACACCTTC. Filled out from reference TRBV7-2 and TRBJ1-2, the complete variable domain reads GAGVSQSPSNKVTEKGKDVELRCDPISGHTALYWYRQSLGQGLEFLIYFQGNSAPDKSGLPSDRFSAERTGGSVSTLTIQRTQQEDSAVYLCASSLYIYGYTFGSGTRLTVV.

This clonotype turned up a few times. At one end, the junction sequence differs from germline, possibly due to a read error. The chain joins TRBV24-1 to TRBJ1-6; D is possibly TRBD1 (5 bases). From germline, CDR1 is KGHDR and CDR2 SFDVKD. The CDR3 sequence is 13 residues long. The CDR3 here is CATSEGPNSPPHF. CDR3 bases: TGTGCCACCAGTGAGGGACCCAATTCACCCCCCCACTTT.

This clonotype occurred a few times. A much larger clone lies a single base off, so this may be a read error. The genes are TRBV12-3 or TRBV12-4 and TRBJ2-5, with D maybe TRBD2 (6 bases). The J call may not be correct, given that the DNA end is closer to TRBJ2-7. The CDR3 has 15 residues. CDR3 sequence reads: CASSPGSGLSYEQYF. In nucleotides, the CDR3 is TGTGCCAGCAGCCCAGGATCGGGACTCTCATACGAGCAGTACTTC.

This clonotype was seen ten or more times. This chain joins TRBV24-1 and TRBJ2-1; D remains unclear. The CDR3 covers 15 residues. V lost 3 bases to trimming and J lost 4 bases, with 12 bases between them. Germline V lookup: CDR1 KGHDR, CDR2 SFDVKD. The CDR3 nucleotides read TGTGCCACCAGTGATCGTAGTAGGGAATACAATGAGCAGTTCTTC. The encoded protein is CATSDRSREYNEQFF.

Many counts were recorded for this clonotype. The chain joins TRBV18 to TRBJ2-5; weak D call: TRBD2 (5 bases). The length of the CDR3 is 13 residues. V was cut by 6 bases and J by 5 bases, with 13 bases left in between. Germline V gene lookup returns CDR1 KGHSH and CDR2 LQKENI. In nucleotides, the CDR3 is TGTGCCAGCTCCCCTCCTGGCGGGGAGACCCAGTACTTC. Translation gives CASSPPGGETQYF.

This clonotype was seen only a few times. V is TRBV7-2 and J is TRBJ2-2; 8 bases are shared with TRBD1. V lost 5 bases and J lost 3; bases outside the gene matches: 14. CDR1 and CDR2 (germline): SGHTA, FQGNSA. The CDR3 runs 18 residues. The DNA of the CDR3 is TGTGCCAGCAGCCCCGAGGTTGCCGGGACAGGTTACACCGGGGAGCTGTTTTTT. Its protein is CASSPEVAGTGYTGELFF.

This clonotype was found many times. This chain connects TRBV7-2 to TRBJ1-1; no definite D call. V was cut by 1 base and J by 7 bases, with 10 bases left in between. This CDR3 is 13 amino acids long. CDR1 and CDR2 (germline): SGHTA, FQGNSA. In nucleotides, the CDR3 is TGTGCCAGCAGCTTAGAACAGACTCTTGAAGCTTTCTTT. Its translation is CASSLEQTLEAFF.